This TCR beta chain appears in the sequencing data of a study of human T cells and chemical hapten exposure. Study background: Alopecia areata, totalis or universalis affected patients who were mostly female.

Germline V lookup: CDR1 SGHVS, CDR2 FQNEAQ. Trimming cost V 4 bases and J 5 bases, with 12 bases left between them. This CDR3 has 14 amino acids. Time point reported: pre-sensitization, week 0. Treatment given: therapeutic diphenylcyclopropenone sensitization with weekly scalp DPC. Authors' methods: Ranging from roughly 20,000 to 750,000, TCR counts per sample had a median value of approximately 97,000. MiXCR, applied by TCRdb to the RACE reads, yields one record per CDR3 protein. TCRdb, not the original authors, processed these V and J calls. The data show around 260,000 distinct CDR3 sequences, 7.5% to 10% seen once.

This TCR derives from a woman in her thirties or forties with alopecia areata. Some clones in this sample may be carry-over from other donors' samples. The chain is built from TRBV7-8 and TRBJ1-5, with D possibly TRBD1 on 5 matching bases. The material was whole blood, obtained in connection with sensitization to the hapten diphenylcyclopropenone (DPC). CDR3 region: CASSSGYGDQPQHF. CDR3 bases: TGTGCCAGCAGCTCAGGGTACGGCGATCAGCCCCAGCATTTT.